These 9 T cell receptor beta chains were all obtained from the same sample, sequenced in a study of OX40 agonist ivuxolimab in advanced cancers. TCRdb's copy holds only in-frame clones and misses some; the assay was immunoSEQ multiplex PCR. The table includes about 51,000 clones, about 88% detected once. The input for sequencing was CD4+ or CD8+ T cells sorted from blood, taken in a trial of the OX40 agonist ivuxolimab. These receptors all stem from an adult with an advanced solid tumor such as melanoma, head and neck, liver or kidney cancer.

The CDR3 nucleotides are TGTGCCAGCAGAGCTCCCGGGACAGGGAGATACGAGCAGTACTTC. Translated, it gives CASRAPGTGRYEQYF. The V gene is TRBV11-2, the J gene TRBJ2-7; 9 bases agree with TRBD1. This CDR3 is 15 amino acids long. Trimming took 6 bases from V and 4 from J; bases not matched to a gene: 10. The germline CDR1 and CDR2 sequences are SGHAT and FQNNGV.

The gene calls are TRBV11-2 and TRBJ1-3, with D perhaps matching TRBD1 (5 bases). Germline assignment: CDR1 SGHAT and CDR2 FQNNGV. The CDR3 totals 17 residues. V was pared by 3 bases and J by 0 bases, with 15 bases between. The CDR3 coding sequence is TGTGCCAGCAGCTTCGGTGGTGCAGGGAGCTCTGGAAACACCATATATTTT. Translated: CASSFGGAGSSGNTIYF. The entire variable domain, with the rest obtained from reference TRBV11-2 and TRBJ1-3, is as follows: EAGVAQSPRYKIIEKRQSVAFWCNPISGHATLYWYQQILGQGPKLLIQFQNNGVVDDSQLPKDRFSAERLKGVDSTLKIQPAKLEDSAVYLCASSFGGAGSSGNTIYFGEGSWLTVV.

The chain couples TRBV10-3 to TRBJ1-1; perhaps TRBD1 as D (5 bases). This CDR3 has 13 residues. Trimming cost V 4 bases and J 5 bases, with 11 bases left between them. Germline V gene sequence: CDR1 ENHRY, CDR2 SYGVKD. The CDR3 DNA follows: TGTGCCATCAGTGGGGGGAAGGAGACTGAAGCTTTCTTT. Translation gives CAISGGKETEAFF.

The rearrangement joins TRBV6-4 to TRBJ2-7; TRBD2 agrees at 15 bases. The CDR3 covers 17 residues. J gave up 4 bases and V 2 bases, and 6 bases lay outside the gene matches. Germline V gives CDR1 MRHNA, CDR2 SNTAGT. The CDR3 region has the DNA TGTGCCAGCAGTGACGGACTAGCGGGAGGGAGAGGGTACGAGCAGTACTTC. As protein: CASSDGLAGGRGYEQYF.

The chain is built from TRBV19 and TRBJ2-1; D might be TRBD1 (8 bases). The CDR3 spans 15 residues. The V end was cut by 5 bases, the J end by 7 bases, with 18 bases between. The germline V gene has CDR1 LNHDA and CDR2 SQIVND (reference sequence). CDR3 bases: TGTGCCAGTAGTGCCCACAGGGGGGGTGGTAATGAGCAGTTCTTC. Its protein product is CASSAHRGGGNEQFF.

The chain combines TRBV5-4 with TRBJ1-1; possibly TRBD1 for D (5 bases). The CDR3 consists of 16 residues. Germline CDR1 reads SGHNT; CDR2 reads YYREEE (reference sequence). Trimming shortened V by 3 bases and J by 1 base, and 16 bases separated the two germline ends. The CDR3 DNA follows: TGTGCCAGCAGCTGGGGGGGGACTCGAACGAACACTGAAGCTTTCTTT. It specifies CASSWGGTRTNTEAFF. The full variable domain, its missing parts supplied by reference TRBV5-4 and TRBJ1-1, is ETGVTQSPTHLIKTRGQQVTLRCSSQSGHNTVSWYQQALGQGPQFIFQYYREEENGRGNFPPRFSGLQFPNYSSELNVNALELDDSALYLCASSWGGTRTNTEAFFGQGTRLTVV.

The gene calls are TRBV6-1 and TRBJ2-7; possibly TRBD2 for D (6 bases). CDR3 length equals 14 residues. Trimming pared 10 bases from V and 3 bases from J, leaving 19 bases between. From germline, CDR1 is MNHNS and CDR2 SASEGT. The CDR3 spells CAIRTKRGYYEQYF. CDR3 sequence (DNA): TGTGCCATCCGGACTAAGCGCGGATACTACGAGCAGTACTTC.

The chain uses TRBV9 and TRBJ2-7; the D gene is possibly TRBD2 (6 bases). V was shortened by 3 bases and J by 3 bases, with 10 bases between the two germline ends. The length of the CDR3 is 13 residues. Per the germline V gene, CDR1 is SGDLS and CDR2 is YYNGEE. The chain's CDR3 is CASSEGLNYEQYF. The CDR3 DNA sequence: TGTGCCAGCAGCGAAGGACTAAACTACGAGCAGTACTTC.

This chain joins TRBV30 and TRBJ2-5; TRBD2 agrees at 15 bases. With 0 bases clipped from V and 5 bases from J, the junction kept 7 bases outside the gene matches. Germline V CDR1 and CDR2: GTSNPN, SVGIG (reference sequence). CDR3 size: 17 residues. CDR3 DNA sequence: TGTGCCTGGAGTGTACTTAGGACTAGCGGGGGGGAGGAGACCCAGTACTTC. Amino acid sequence: CAWSVLRTSGGEETQYF.